A single sample gave rise to the 30 T cell receptor beta chains below, sequenced in a study of vaccination effects on CD4 cells after COVID-19. Their cognate antigens are unknown. Isolating CD4+ T cells followed approximately 9 days of culture. Data came from immunoSEQ multiplex PCR; TCRdb stores just in-frame clones and leaves some out. The data hold 65,000 to 80,000 clones, with approximately 80% observed a single time. The specimen comprised CD4+ T cells from PBMCs cultured without peptide, sampled before COVID-19 vaccination. The receptors were gathered from a human donor who received a COVID-19 vaccine.

The CDR3 DNA sequence: TGTGCCAGCAGCTGGGGTCTAGCGGGGGGCCGGAACACCGGGGAGCTGTTTTTT. Amino acids: CASSWGLAGGRNTGELFF. The chain uses TRBV7-2 and TRBJ2-2; 11 nucleotides align to TRBD2. The CDR3 is made up of 18 amino acids. V trimming: 4 bases; J trimming: 1 base; junction bases outside the gene matches: 8. Per germline, CDR1 SGHTA and CDR2 FQGNSA. The variable domain in full, with the rest retrieved from reference TRBV7-2 and TRBJ2-2, is GAGVSQSPSNKVTEKGKDVELRCDPISGHTALYWYRQSLGQGLEFLIYFQGNSAPDKSGLPSDRFSAERTGGSVSTLTIQRTQQEDSAVYLCASSWGLAGGRNTGELFFGEGSRLTVL.

This clone came up once. Sequence at one end of the junction differs from germline and may be a read error. The chain carries TRBV28 and TRBJ1-1; tentative D call: TRBD1 (5 bases). The CDR3 extends over 10 amino acids. Germline CDR1 is MDHEN and CDR2 is SYDVKM. The CDR3 bases are TGTGCCAGCTCACGTGGACACCAGATTTTT. Residues: CASSRGHQIF.

This clone was recorded a few times. The chain carries TRBV7-2 and TRBJ1-1; possible D gene TRBD1, 5 bases. CDR1 and CDR2 from the germline V gene are SGHTA and FQGNSA. V was clipped by 3 bases and J by 7 bases, with 12 bases between them. This CDR3 comprises 13 residues. The CDR3 bases are TGTGCCAGCAGCTTCTTTGGACATCTTGAAGCTTTCTTT. Amino acid sequence: CASSFFGHLEAFF.

The chain uses TRBV3-1 (or the pseudogene TRBV3-2) and TRBJ1-2, with 12 nucleotides matching TRBD1. Looked up from germline, CDR1 is LGHDT and CDR2 is YNNKEL (reference sequence). This CDR3 is built from 18 residues. With 3 bases clipped from V and 3 bases from J, the junction kept 11 bases outside the gene matches. CDR3 in amino acids: CASSQVGTGGHVDYGYTF. In nucleotides, the CDR3 is TGTGCCAGCAGCCAGGTTGGGACAGGGGGCCATGTGGACTATGGCTACACCTTC.

This CDR3 is CAWSVRGGAQPQHF. The CDR3 DNA is TGTGCCTGGAGTGTACGGGGGGGCGCTCAGCCCCAGCATTTT. V and J are TRBV30 and TRBJ1-5; weak D call: TRBD1 (6 bases). V lost 0 bases, J lost 6 bases, and 12 bases lay in between. This CDR3 contains 14 residues. CDR1 is GTSNPN, CDR2 SVGIG, per germline (reference sequence).

This sequence joins TRBV25-1 and TRBJ1-1; D is perhaps TRBD1 (5 bases). V lost 5 bases and J 7 bases, leaving 14 bases between the germline ends. Germline CDR1 is MGHDK and CDR2 is SYGVNS. CDR3 length: 13 residues. The CDR3 is CASSSGGAGEAFF. CDR3 nucleotides: TGTGCCAGCAGTTCGGGAGGGGCGGGTGAAGCTTTCTTT.

In regard to this clone: Sequence at one end of the junction differs from germline and may be a read error. This chain uses TRBV30 with TRBJ2-6; D not certain. Germline assignment: CDR1 GTSNPN and CDR2 SVGIG (reference sequence). The CDR3 spans 14 residues. The CDR3 nucleotides are TGTGCCTGGAGTCGGACCTCTGGAGCCAACGTCCTGACTTTC. Residues: CAWSRTSGANVLTF.

This clone turned up a few times. The chain uses TRBV18 and TRBJ2-2, with unresolved D. From germline, CDR1 is KGHSH and CDR2 LQKENI. V was cut by 2 bases and J by 2 bases, with 3 bases left in between. The CDR3 is 13 residues long. CDR3 DNA sequence: TGTGCCAGCTCACCAAGAAACACCGGGGAGCTGTTTTTT. Protein product: CASSPRNTGELFF.

The chain combines TRBV19 with TRBJ2-2; tentatively, D is TRBD1 (5 bases). Germline V gene lookup returns CDR1 LNHDA and CDR2 SQIVND (reference sequence). CDR3 length: 14 amino acids. V gave up 3 bases and J gave up 1 base, with 6 bases separating them. Written as DNA, the CDR3 is TGTGCCAGTAGTATTACAGGGAACACCGGGGAGCTGTTTTTT. It encodes CASSITGNTGELFF.

The V call is TRBV10-3, the J call TRBJ2-7; D perhaps matches TRBD2 (6 bases). Trimming took 3 bases from V and 8 from J, leaving 11 bases between them. Germline V CDR1 and CDR2: ENHRY, SYGVKD. There are 12 residues in the CDR3. CDR3 nucleotides: TGTGCCATCAGTGAATCTGGGAGGCAGCAGTACGTC. It is translated as CAISESGRQQYV.

This clone has only a few counts. The CDR3: CASSPGSYGYTF. DNA for the CDR3: TGTGCCAGCTCACCGGGCAGCTATGGCTACACCTTC. The V gene is TRBV18, the J gene TRBJ1-2; D is uncertain. Germline V gives CDR1 KGHSH, CDR2 LQKENI. Trimming removed 3 bases from V and 4 bases from J, with 6 bases in between. This CDR3 is built from 12 residues.

The sample holds a few counts of this clone. The V gene is TRBV27, the J gene TRBJ2-2; no clear D gene. Germline loops: CDR1 MNHEY, CDR2 SMNVEV (reference sequence). This CDR3 has 13 residues. Trimming took off 0 bases at V and 4 bases at J, with 3 bases between the two ends. DNA for the CDR3: TGTGCCAGCAGTTTATCGGGCACCGGGGAGCTGTTTTTT. This translates into CASSLSGTGELFF.

V and J are TRBV5-1 and TRBJ2-5; D gene ambiguous. This CDR3 spans 11 amino acids. From germline, CDR1 is SGHRS and CDR2 YFSETQ. V was clipped by 0 bases and J by 5 bases, with 2 bases between them. The CDR3 spells CASSLAETQYF. The CDR3 DNA follows: TGCGCCAGCAGCTTGGCGGAGACCCAGTACTTC.

The chain combines TRBV12-3 or TRBV12-4 with TRBJ2-4; no definite D call. The CDR3 runs to 12 residues. The ends were cut back, 0 bases at V and 3 bases at J, with 0 bases in the middle. In DNA, the CDR3 is TGTGCCAGCAGTTTAGCCAAAAACATTCAGTACTTC. Residues: CASSLAKNIQYF.

The rearrangement links TRBV7-8 to TRBJ2-7, with unresolved D. Germline CDR1 and CDR2: SGHVS and FQNEAQ. The V and J ends lost 6 bases and 7 bases respectively, with 13 bases between them. The CDR3 has 12 residues. DNA of the CDR3: TGTGCCAGCAGTACCATAGGTTGGGAGCAGTACGTC. Translation gives CASSTIGWEQYV.

J is TRBJ2-3 and V is TRBV11-3; D gene uncertain. Deletions cut 0 bases from V and 5 bases from J, with 6 bases between. CDR3 size: 13 residues. CDR1 is SGHNT and CDR2 is YENEEA in the germline V gene. Here the CDR3 DNA reads TGTGCCAGCAGCTTAGATCTCGGAGATACGCAGTATTTT. Translation: CASSLDLGDTQYF.

The chain has TRBV10-2 and TRBJ2-1, with 7 bases fitting TRBD1. With 3 bases clipped from V and 2 bases from J, the junction kept 10 bases outside the gene matches. CDR1 is WSHSY and CDR2 is SAAADI in the germline V gene. CDR3 length: 17 residues. CDR3 bases: TGCGCCAGCAGTGACTCCCGTCACAGGGGTGCCTACAATGAGCAGTTCTTC. Protein: CASSDSRHRGAYNEQFF.

The V and J genes are TRBV30 and TRBJ2-3; 9 bases are shared with TRBD2. Germline values: CDR1 GTSNPN, CDR2 SVGIG (reference sequence). CDR3 length: 14 residues. The trim removed 6 bases at V and 2 bases at J, leaving 6 bases unmatched. CDR3 DNA: TGTGCCTGCCAAGCTAGCGGGGTCACAGATACGCAGTATTTT. Its translation is CACQASGVTDTQYF.

This clone showed up just a few times. The chain recombines TRBV5-1 with TRBJ1-4; 7 nucleotides line up with TRBD1. Germline V lookup: CDR1 SGHRS, CDR2 YFSETQ. V lost 4 bases, J lost 0 bases, and 12 bases stayed unmatched. There are 18 residues in the CDR3. The CDR3 region is CASSPLPTGAATNEKLFF. For the CDR3, the DNA is TGCGCCAGCAGCCCACTCCCTACAGGGGCTGCAACTAATGAAAAACTGTTTTTT.

The J gene is TRBJ1-3, the V gene TRBV30; no definite D call. V was shortened by 3 bases and J by 2 bases, with 14 bases between the two germline ends. Germline CDR1 GTSNPN, CDR2 SVGIG (reference sequence). The CDR3 is 15 residues long. CDR3 DNA: TGTGCCTGGAGCAGGCCGATCGCCCCTGGAAACACCATATATTTT. Amino acid sequence: CAWSRPIAPGNTIYF.

The DNA for the CDR3 is TGTGCCATCAGTGACGTTGTGAGACAGGGAACGTCTGAAGCTTTCTTT. Translating it yields CAISDVVRQGTSEAFF. The chain links TRBV10-3 to TRBJ1-1; 7 bases map to TRBD1. The CDR3 contains 16 residues. Germline V lookup: CDR1 ENHRY, CDR2 SYGVKD. Losses at the gene ends were 3 bases for V and 6 bases for J; bases not matched to a gene: 13.

The chain employs TRBV4-1 and TRBJ2-1, with a weak D call TRBD1 (6 bases). V lost 6 bases to trimming and J lost 5 bases, with 17 bases between them. Germline loops: CDR1 MGHRA, CDR2 YSYEKL. The CDR3 runs to 15 residues. The CDR3 spells CASRNRQEQDNEQFF. For the CDR3, the DNA is TGCGCCAGCAGGAATCGACAGGAACAGGACAATGAGCAGTTCTTC.

By sample fraction, this clone is medium-sized. This chain uses TRBV29-1 with TRBJ1-2, with 9 bases identical to TRBD1. J lost 4 bases, V lost 7 bases, and 10 bases had no gene match. The CDR3 is made up of 14 amino acids. Germline CDR1 reads SQVTM; CDR2 reads ANQGSEA. The CDR3 spells CSADATGGGYGYTF. CDR3 DNA: TGCAGCGCCGATGCAACAGGGGGCGGCTATGGCTACACCTTC.

The rearrangement links TRBV12-3 or TRBV12-4 to TRBJ2-3; no definite D call. The CDR3 extends over 13 amino acids. With 3 bases removed from V and 0 bases from J, the gap between germline ends came to 4 bases. In DNA, the CDR3 is TGTGCCAGCAGTTTTCTTAGCACAGATACGCAGTATTTT. This gives the protein CASSFLSTDTQYF.

This clone was seen more than once but under ten times. This rearrangement joins TRBV10-2 to TRBJ2-7; 10 bases line up with TRBD1. Germline V gives CDR1 WSHSY, CDR2 SAAADI. The junction had 1 base not matched to a gene; V was cut back by 6 bases and J by 2 bases. There are 13 residues in the CDR3. The CDR3 bases are TGCGCCAGCAGGGGGACAGGGGCCTACGAGCAGTACGTC. This sequence encodes CASRGTGAYEQYV.

The rearrangement uses TRBV5-4 and TRBJ2-3; TRBD1 aligns across 11 bases. CDR1 and CDR2 from the germline V gene are SGHNT and YYREEE (reference sequence). V dropped 4 bases and J dropped 3; count of bases not matched to a gene: 7. The CDR3 sequence is 16 residues long. The CDR3 loop reads CASSAAGDRGTDTQYF. CDR3 in DNA: TGTGCCAGCAGCGCTGCTGGGGACAGGGGGACAGATACGCAGTATTTT.

The chain is built from TRBV5-1 and TRBJ2-5; TRBD1 might be the D (7 bases). The germline gives CDR1 SGHRS, CDR2 YFSETQ. CDR3 length: 16 residues. The V and J ends lost 1 base and 5 bases respectively, with 18 bases between them. The CDR3 DNA reads as TGCGCCAGCAGCTTGTCAGCGCAGGGGGGTAGCGAGACCCAGTACTTC. Its protein product is CASSLSAQGGSETQYF.

V usage is TRBV3-1 (or the pseudogene TRBV3-2) and J usage is TRBJ1-5, with D perhaps matching TRBD1 (5 bases). The CDR3 covers 14 residues. Trimming removed 1 base at V and 7 bases at J, with 11 bases between. CDR1 is LGHDT and CDR2 is YNNKEL in the germline V gene (reference sequence). The DNA for the CDR3 is TGTGCCAGCAGCCAAGGCGTAGGGGAGCAGCCCCAGCATTTT. Protein product: CASSQGVGEQPQHF.

DNA for the CDR3: TGCAGCGTCCCCGGGACAGGGGGCTCCTACAATGAGCAGTTCTTC. Residues: CSVPGTGGSYNEQFF. The J gene is TRBJ2-1, the V gene TRBV29-1; 11 nucleotides match TRBD1. Germline CDR1 reads SQVTM; CDR2 reads ANQGSEA. Trimming removed 6 bases from V and 0 bases from J; junction bases left unmatched: 4. The CDR3 loop spans 15 amino acids.

This rearrangement joins TRBV4-1 to TRBJ1-2, with TRBD1 matching over 8 bases. With V trimmed by 0 bases and J by 8 bases, 11 bases remained unmatched. Germline V gives CDR1 MGHRA, CDR2 YSYEKL. CDR3 length: 16 residues. CDR3: CASSQEGVQGGEGYTF. DNA of the CDR3: TGCGCCAGCAGCCAAGAAGGGGTACAGGGGGGAGAAGGCTACACCTTC.